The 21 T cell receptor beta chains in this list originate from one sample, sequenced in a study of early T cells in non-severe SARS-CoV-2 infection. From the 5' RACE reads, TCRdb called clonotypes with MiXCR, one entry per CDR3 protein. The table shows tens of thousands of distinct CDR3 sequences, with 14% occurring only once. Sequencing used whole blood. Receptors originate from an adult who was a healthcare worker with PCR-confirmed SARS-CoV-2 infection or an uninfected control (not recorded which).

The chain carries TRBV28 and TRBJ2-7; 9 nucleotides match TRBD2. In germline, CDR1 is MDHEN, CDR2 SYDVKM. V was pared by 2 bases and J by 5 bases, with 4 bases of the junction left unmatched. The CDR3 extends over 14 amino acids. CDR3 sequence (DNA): TGTGCCAGCAGTTTAGGCGGGGGGGCCCACGAGCAGTACTTC. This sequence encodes CASSLGGGAHEQYF.

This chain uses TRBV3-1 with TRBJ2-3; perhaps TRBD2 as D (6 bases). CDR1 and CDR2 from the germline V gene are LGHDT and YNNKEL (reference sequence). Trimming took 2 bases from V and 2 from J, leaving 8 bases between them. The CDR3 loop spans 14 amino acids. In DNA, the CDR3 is TGTGCCAGCAGCCAACCGGGGGACACAGATACGCAGTATTTT. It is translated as CASSQPGDTDTQYF.

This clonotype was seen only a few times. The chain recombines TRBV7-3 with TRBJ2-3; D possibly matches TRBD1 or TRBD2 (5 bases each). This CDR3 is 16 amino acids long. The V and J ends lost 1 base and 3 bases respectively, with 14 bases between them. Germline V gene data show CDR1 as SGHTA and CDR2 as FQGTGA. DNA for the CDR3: TGTGCCAGCAGCTTAATCAGAGGGGATGGTACAGATACGCAGTATTTT. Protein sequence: CASSLIRGDGTDTQYF.

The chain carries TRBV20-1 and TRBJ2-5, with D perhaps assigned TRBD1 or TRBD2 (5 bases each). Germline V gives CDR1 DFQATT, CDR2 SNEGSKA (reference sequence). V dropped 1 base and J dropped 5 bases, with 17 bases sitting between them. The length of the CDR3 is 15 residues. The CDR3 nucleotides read TGCAGTGCTAGAGCATTCGGGGACCAAGGGGAGACCCAGTACTTC. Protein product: CSARAFGDQGETQYF.

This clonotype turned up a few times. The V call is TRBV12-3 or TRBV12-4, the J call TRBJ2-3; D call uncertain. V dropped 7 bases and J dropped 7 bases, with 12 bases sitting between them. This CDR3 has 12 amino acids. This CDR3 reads CASNPSTNTQYF. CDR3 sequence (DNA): TGTGCCAGCAACCCCTCTACTAATACGCAGTATTTT.

The CDR3 DNA sequence: TGTGCCAGCAGTTTAGGTGCCGGGACCGCAACATTGTATGGCTACACCTTC. Residues: CASSLGAGTATLYGYTF. V is TRBV28 and J is TRBJ1-2, with a weak D call TRBD1 (5 bases). The germline V gene encodes CDR1 MDHEN and CDR2 SYDVKM. This CDR3 spans 17 amino acids. V lost 2 bases, J lost 5 bases, and 21 bases lay in between.

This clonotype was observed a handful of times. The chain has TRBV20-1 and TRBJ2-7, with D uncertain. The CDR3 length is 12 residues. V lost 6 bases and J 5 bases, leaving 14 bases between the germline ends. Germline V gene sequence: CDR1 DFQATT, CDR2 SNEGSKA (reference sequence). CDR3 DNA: TGCAGTGCCCCCTGGGGTGGGGACGAGCAGTACTTC. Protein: CSAPWGGDEQYF.

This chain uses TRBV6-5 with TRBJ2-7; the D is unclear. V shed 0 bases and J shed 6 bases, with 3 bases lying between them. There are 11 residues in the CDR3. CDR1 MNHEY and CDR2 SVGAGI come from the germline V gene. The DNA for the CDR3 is TGTGCCAGCAGTTACTCGAGCGAGCAGTACTTC. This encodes CASSYSSEQYF.

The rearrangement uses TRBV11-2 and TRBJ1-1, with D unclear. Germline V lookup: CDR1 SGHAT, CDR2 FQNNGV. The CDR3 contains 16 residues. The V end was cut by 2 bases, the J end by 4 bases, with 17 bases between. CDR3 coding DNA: TGTGCCAGCAGCTTAACGCAGGTTATAGTATTCACTGAAGCTTTCTTT. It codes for CASSLTQVIVFTEAFF.

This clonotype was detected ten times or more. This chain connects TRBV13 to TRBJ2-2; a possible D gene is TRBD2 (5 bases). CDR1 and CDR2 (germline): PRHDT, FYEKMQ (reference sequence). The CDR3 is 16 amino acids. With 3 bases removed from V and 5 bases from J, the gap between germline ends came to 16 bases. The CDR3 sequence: CASSFLGGQITGELFF. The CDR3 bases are TGTGCCAGCAGCTTCCTAGGCGGGCAGATTACCGGGGAGCTGTTTTTT.

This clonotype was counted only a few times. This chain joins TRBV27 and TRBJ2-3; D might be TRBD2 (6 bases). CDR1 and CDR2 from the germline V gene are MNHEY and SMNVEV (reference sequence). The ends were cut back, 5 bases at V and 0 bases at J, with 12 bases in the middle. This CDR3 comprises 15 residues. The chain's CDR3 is CASSRSGRSTDTQYF. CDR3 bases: TGTGCCAGCAGTCGTAGCGGACGGAGCACAGATACGCAGTATTTT.

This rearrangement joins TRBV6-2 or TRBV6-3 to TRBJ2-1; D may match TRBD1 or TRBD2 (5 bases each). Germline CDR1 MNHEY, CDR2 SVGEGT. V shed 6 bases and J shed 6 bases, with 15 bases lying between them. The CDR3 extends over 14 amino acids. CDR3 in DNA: TGTGCCAGCAGCCCTCGAGGGGAGAGCAATGAGCAGTTCTTC. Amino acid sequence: CASSPRGESNEQFF.

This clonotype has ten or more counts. CDR3 region: CASSPDRAFTDTQYF. CDR3 nucleotide sequence: TGTGCCAGCTCACCAGACAGGGCCTTTACAGATACGCAGTATTTT. J is TRBJ2-3 and V is TRBV18; TRBD1 matches at 7 bases. CDR1 KGHSH and CDR2 LQKENI come from the germline V gene. The CDR3 runs to 15 residues. V lost 2 bases and J lost 3; bases outside the gene matches: 5.

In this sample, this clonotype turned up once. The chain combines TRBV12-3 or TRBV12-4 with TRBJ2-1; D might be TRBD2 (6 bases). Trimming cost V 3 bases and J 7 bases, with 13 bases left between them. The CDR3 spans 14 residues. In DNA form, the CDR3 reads TGTGCCAGCAGTTTGGCGGGGCCTTGGAATGAGCAGTTCTTC. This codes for CASSLAGPWNEQFF.

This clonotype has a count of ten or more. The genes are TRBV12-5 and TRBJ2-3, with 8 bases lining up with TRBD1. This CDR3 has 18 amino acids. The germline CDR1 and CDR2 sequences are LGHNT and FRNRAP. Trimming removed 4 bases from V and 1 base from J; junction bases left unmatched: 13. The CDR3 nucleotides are TGTGCTAGTGGTTCAGGCGAAAAGGACAGGGCCCGCACAGATACGCAGTATTTT. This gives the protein CASGSGEKDRARTDTQYF.

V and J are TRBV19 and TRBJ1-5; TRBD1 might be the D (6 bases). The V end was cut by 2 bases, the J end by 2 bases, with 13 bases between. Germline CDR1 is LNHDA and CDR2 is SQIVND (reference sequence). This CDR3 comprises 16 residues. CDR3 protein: CASSILGAEGNQPQHF. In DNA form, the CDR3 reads TGTGCCAGTAGTATATTGGGGGCAGAAGGCAATCAGCCCCAGCATTTT.

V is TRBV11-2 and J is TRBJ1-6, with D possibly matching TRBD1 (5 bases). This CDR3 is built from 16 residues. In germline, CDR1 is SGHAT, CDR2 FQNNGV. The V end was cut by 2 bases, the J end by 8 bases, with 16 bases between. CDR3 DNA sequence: TGTGCCAGCAGCTTATCAAGCAACAGGCTCTATTCACCCCTCCACTTT. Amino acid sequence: CASSLSSNRLYSPLHF.

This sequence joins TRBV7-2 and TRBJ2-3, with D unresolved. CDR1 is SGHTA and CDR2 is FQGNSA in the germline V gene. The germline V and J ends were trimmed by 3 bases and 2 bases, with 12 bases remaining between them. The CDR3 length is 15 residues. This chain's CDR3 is CASSLRRPLTDTQYF. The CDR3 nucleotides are TGTGCCAGCAGCTTGCGGCGACCCCTCACAGATACGCAGTATTTT.

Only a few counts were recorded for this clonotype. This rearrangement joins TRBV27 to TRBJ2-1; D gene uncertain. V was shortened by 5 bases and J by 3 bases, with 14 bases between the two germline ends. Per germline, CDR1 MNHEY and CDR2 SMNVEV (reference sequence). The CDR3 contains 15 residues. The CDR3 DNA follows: TGTGCCAGCAGTGACACCGGGCCCAGCTACAATGAGCAGTTCTTC. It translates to CASSDTGPSYNEQFF.

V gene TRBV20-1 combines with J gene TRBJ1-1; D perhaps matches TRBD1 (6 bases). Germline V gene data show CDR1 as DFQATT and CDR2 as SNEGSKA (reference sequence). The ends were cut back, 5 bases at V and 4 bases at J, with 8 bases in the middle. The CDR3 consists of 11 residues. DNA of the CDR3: TGCAGTGCTCCAGGGGCCACTGAAGCTTTCTTT. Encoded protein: CSAPGATEAFF.

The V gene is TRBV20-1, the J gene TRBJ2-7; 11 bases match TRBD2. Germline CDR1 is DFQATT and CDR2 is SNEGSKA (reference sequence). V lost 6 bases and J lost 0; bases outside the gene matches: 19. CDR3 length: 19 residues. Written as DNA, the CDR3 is TGCAGTGCCCCCCTCCCCGGGACTAGCGGTGTCCCTCTCTCCTACGAGCAGTACTTC. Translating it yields CSAPLPGTSGVPLSYEQYF.